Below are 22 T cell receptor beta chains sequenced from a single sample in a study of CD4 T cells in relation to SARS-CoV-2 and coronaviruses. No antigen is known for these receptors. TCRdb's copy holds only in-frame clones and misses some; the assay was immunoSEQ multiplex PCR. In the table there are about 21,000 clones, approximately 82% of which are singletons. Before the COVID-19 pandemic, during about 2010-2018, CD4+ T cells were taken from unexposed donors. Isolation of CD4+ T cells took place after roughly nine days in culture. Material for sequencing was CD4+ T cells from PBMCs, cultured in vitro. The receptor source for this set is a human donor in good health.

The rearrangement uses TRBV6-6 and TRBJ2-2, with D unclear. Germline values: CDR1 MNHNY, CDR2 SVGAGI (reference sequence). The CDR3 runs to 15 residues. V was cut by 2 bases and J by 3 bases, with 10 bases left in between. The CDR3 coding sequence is TGTGCCAGCAGTTACGACCCCGGGTACACCGGGGAGCTGTTTTTT. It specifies CASSYDPGYTGELFF.

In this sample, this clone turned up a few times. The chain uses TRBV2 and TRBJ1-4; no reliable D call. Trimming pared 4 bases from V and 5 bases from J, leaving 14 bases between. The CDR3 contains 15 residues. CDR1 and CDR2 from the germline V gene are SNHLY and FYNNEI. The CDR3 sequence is CASSGGGFKNEKLFF. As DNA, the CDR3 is TGTGCCAGCAGTGGTGGAGGGTTTAAGAATGAAAAACTGTTTTTT.

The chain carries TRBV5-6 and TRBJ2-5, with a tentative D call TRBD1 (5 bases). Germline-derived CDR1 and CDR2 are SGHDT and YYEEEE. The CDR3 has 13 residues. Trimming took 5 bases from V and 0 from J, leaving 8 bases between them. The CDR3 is CASRRQNQETQYF. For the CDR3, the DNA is TGTGCCAGCAGACGACAGAACCAAGAGACCCAGTACTTC.

CDR3: CASSRGVGEDTEAFF. CDR3 nucleotide sequence: TGTGCCAGCTCACGAGGGGTCGGGGAAGACACTGAAGCTTTCTTT. This rearrangement joins TRBV18 to TRBJ1-1, with TRBD1 as a possible D gene (5 bases). The CDR3 has 15 residues. Per germline, CDR1 KGHSH and CDR2 LQKENI. Trimming took off 4 bases at V and 3 bases at J, with 15 bases between the two ends.

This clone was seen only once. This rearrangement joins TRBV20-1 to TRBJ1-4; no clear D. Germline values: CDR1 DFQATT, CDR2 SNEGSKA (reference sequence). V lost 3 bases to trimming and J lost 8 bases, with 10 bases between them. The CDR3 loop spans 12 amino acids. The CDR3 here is CSASLPPEKLFF. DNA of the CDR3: TGCAGTGCTAGTCTTCCGCCCGAAAAACTGTTTTTT.

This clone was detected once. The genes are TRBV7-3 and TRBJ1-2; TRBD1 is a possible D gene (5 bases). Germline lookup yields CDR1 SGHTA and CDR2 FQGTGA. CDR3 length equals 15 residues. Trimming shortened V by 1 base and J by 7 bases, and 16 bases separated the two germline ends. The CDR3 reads CASSLNGQGGFGYTF. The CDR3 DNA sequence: TGTGCCAGCAGCTTAAATGGGCAGGGCGGGTTTGGCTACACCTTC.

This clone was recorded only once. The CDR3 here is CASSRSRSSYNSPLHF. In DNA form, the CDR3 reads TGTGCCAGCAGCCGCTCCCGGAGCTCCTATAATTCACCCCTCCACTTT. This chain connects TRBV5-6 to TRBJ1-6; no reliable D call. This CDR3 region has 16 residues. CDR1 is SGHDT and CDR2 is YYEEEE in the germline V gene. V dropped 4 bases and J dropped 0 bases, with 11 bases sitting between them.

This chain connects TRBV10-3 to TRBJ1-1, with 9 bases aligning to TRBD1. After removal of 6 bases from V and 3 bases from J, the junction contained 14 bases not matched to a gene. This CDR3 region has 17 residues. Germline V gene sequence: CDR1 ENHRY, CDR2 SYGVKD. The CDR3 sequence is CAISRTGAEFLDTEAFF. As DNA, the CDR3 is TGTGCCATCAGCCGGACAGGGGCCGAATTTTTGGACACTGAAGCTTTCTTT.

For the CDR3, the DNA is TGTGCCAGCGGCGTTCAAAGTGTAGGCCAAGAGACCCAGTACTTC. This translates into CASGVQSVGQETQYF. The gene calls are TRBV28 and TRBJ2-5, with D unresolved. This CDR3 has 15 residues. V was cut by 8 bases and J by 1 base, with 17 bases left in between. Germline V lookup: CDR1 MDHEN, CDR2 SYDVKM. Complete variable domain (other parts from reference TRBV28 and TRBJ2-5): DVKVTQSSRYLVKRTGEKVFLECVQDMDHENMFWYRQDPGLGLRLIYFSYDVKMKEKGDIPEGYSVSREKKERFSLILESASTNQTSMYLCASGVQSVGQETQYFGPGTRLLVL.

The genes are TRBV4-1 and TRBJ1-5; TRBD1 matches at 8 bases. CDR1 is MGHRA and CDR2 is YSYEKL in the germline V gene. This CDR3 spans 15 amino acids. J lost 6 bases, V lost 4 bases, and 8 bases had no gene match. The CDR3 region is CASSPIQGEGQPQHF. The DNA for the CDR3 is TGCGCCAGCAGCCCAATACAGGGGGAGGGTCAGCCCCAGCATTTT.

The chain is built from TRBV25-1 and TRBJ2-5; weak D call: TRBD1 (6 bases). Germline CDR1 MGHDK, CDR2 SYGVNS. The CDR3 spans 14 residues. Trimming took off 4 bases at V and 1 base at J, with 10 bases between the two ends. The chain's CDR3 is CASSGDTLQETQYF. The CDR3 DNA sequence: TGTGCCAGCAGTGGGGACACTCTCCAAGAGACCCAGTACTTC.

The DNA of the CDR3 is TGTGCCATCAGTGAGCTCCGGGTCGGCTCCTACGAGCAGTACTTC. The encoded protein is CAISELRVGSYEQYF. The chain joins TRBV10-3 to TRBJ2-7; the D is unclear. The germline V gene encodes CDR1 ENHRY and CDR2 SYGVKD. CDR3 length: 15 residues. The V end was cut by 2 bases, the J end by 0 bases, with 11 bases between.

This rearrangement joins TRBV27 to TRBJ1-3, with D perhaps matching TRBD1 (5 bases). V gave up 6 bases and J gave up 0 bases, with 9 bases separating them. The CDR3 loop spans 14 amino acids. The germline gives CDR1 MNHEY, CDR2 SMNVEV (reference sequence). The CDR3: CASRPQVSGNTIYF. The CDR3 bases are TGTGCCAGCAGACCACAGGTCTCTGGAAACACCATATATTTT.

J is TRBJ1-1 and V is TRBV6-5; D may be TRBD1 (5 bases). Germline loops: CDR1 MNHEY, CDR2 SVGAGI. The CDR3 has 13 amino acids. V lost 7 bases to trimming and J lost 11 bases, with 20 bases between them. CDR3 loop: CASIPTAGARAFF. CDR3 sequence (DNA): TGTGCCAGCATTCCTACGGCTGGGGCCAGGGCTTTCTTT.

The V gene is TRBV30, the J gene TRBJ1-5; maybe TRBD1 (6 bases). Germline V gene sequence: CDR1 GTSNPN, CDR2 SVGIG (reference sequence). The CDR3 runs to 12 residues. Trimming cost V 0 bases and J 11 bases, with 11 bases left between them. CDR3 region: CAWSVMGAAQHF. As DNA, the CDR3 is TGTGCCTGGAGTGTAATGGGGGCGGCCCAGCATTTT. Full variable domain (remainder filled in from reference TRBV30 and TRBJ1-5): SQTIHQWPATLVQPVGSPLSLECTVEGTSNPNLYWYRQAAGRGLQLLFYSVGIGQISSEVPQNLSASRPQDRQFILSSKKLLLSDSGFYLCAWSVMGAAQHFGDGTRLSIL.

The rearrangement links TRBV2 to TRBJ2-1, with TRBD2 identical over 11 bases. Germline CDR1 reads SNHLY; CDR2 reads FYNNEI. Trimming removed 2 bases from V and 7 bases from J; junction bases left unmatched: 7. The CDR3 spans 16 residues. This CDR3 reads CASSERSGRARNEQFF. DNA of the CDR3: TGTGCCAGCAGTGAACGTAGCGGGAGGGCCAGAAATGAGCAGTTCTTC.

CDR3 in DNA: TGTGCCAGCAGCGAAAGTCCAGCGGGAGTGATCGCCGGGGAGCTGTTTTTT. Translating gives CASSESPAGVIAGELFF. The V call is TRBV7-2, the J call TRBJ2-2, with TRBD2 identical over 8 bases. With V trimmed by 5 bases and J by 6 bases, 14 bases remained unmatched. The CDR3 is 17 amino acids. CDR1 and CDR2 (germline): SGHTA, FQGNSA.

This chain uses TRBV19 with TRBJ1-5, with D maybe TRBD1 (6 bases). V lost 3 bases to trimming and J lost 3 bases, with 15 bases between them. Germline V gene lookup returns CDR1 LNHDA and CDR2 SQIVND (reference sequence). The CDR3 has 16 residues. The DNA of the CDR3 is TGTGCCAGTAGTATTGGCTACAGGGAGGCCAATCAGCCCCAGCATTTT. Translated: CASSIGYREANQPQHF.

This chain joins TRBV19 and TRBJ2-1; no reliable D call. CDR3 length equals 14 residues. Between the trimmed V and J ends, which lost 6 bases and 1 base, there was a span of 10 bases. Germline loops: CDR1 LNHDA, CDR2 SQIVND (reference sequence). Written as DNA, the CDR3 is TGTGCCAGTAGCCGACAAGTATCCTACAATGAGCAGTTCTTC. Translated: CASSRQVSYNEQFF.

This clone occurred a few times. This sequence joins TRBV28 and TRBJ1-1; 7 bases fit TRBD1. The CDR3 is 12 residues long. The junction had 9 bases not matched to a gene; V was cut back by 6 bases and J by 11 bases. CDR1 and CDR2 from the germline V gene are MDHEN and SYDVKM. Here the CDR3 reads CASRTGSPGAFF. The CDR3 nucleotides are TGTGCCAGCAGGACAGGGAGCCCAGGGGCTTTCTTT. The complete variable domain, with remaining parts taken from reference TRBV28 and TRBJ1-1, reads DVKVTQSSRYLVKRTGEKVFLECVQDMDHENMFWYRQDPGLGLRLIYFSYDVKMKEKGDIPEGYSVSREKKERFSLILESASTNQTSMYLCASRTGSPGAFFGQGTRLTVV.

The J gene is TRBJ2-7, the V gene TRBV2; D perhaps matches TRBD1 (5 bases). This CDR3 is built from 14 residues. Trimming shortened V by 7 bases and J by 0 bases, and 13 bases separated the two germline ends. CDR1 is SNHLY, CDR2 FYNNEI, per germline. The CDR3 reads CASKATVTSYEQYF. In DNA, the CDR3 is TGTGCCAGCAAAGCGACAGTGACCTCCTACGAGCAGTACTTC. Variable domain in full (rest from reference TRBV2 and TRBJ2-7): EPEVTQTPSHQVTQMGQEVILRCVPISNHLYFYWYRQILGQKVEFLVSFYNNEISEKSEIFDDQFSVERPDGSNFTLKIRSTKLEDSAMYFCASKATVTSYEQYFGPGTRLTVT.

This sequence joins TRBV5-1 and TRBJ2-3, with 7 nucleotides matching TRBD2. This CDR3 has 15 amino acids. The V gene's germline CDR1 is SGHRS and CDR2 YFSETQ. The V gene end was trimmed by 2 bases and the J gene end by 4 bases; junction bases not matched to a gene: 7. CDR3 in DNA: TGCGCCAGCAGCTTTTTTGGGGGGGGTGCAGATACGCAGTATTTT. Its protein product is CASSFFGGGADTQYF.